Below, 6 T cell receptor beta chains from the same sample are listed, as sequenced in a study of glioma-infiltrating T cells. TCR alpha and beta CDR3 regions were amplified from RNA using iRepertoire nested multiplex PCR. A single record per CDR3 protein comes from TCRdb applying MiXCR to the multiplex PCR reads. The table lists 150,000 to 200,000 distinct CDR3 sequences, approximately 40% of them singletons. The source material was glioma tissue, nonneoplastic brain tissue, or PBMCs (not recorded which). These receptor sequences come from a human donor with low-grade glioma or glioblastoma, undergoing nonglioma brain surgery, or in good health (not recorded which).

Ten or more counts support this clonotype. The chain recombines TRBV20-1 with TRBJ2-7, with D perhaps TRBD1 (6 bases). Trimming removed 7 bases from V and 6 bases from J, with 22 bases in between. The CDR3 consists of 14 residues. The germline V gene encodes CDR1 DFQATT and CDR2 SNEGSKA (reference sequence). CDR3 in DNA: TGCAGTGTGGGGGCACAGGGCCGGTCCGTCGAGCAGTACTTC. Its translation is CSVGAQGRSVEQYF.

This clonotype was counted at least ten times. V usage is TRBV5-1 and J usage is TRBJ2-1, with D possibly called TRBD1 or TRBD2 (5 bases each). V gave up 0 bases and J gave up 5 bases, with 12 bases separating them. The germline gives CDR1 SGHRS, CDR2 YFSETQ. The CDR3 is 15 amino acids. This CDR3 is CASSLDGTQNNEQFF. The DNA of the CDR3 is TGCGCCAGCAGCTTGGACGGGACCCAGAACAATGAGCAGTTCTTC.

This clonotype counts as medium-sized (0.01 to 0.1%). The V and J genes are TRBV6-1 and TRBJ2-7; D is unclear. Trimming took 3 bases from V and 3 from J, leaving 3 bases between them. The CDR3 has 11 residues. Germline-derived CDR1 and CDR2 are MNHNS and SASEGT. The CDR3 bases are TGTGCCAGCAGTGACAGCTACGAGCAGTACTTC. Translation gives CASSDSYEQYF.

This clonotype was observed many times. The rearrangement uses TRBV28 and TRBJ2-1, with 11 bases identical to TRBD2. The CDR3 spans 15 residues. The germline V gene has CDR1 MDHEN and CDR2 SYDVKM. The CDR3 coding sequence is TGTGCTACAGATTCCGGGACTAGCGGCTACAATGAGCAGTTCTTC. Its translation is CATDSGTSGYNEQFF.

The table lists this clonotype with a few counts. V usage is TRBV14 and J usage is TRBJ2-2, with D perhaps matching TRBD1 or TRBD2 (5 bases each). Trimming removed 0 bases from V and 7 bases from J, with 15 bases in between. Per germline, CDR1 SGHDN and CDR2 FVKESK. The CDR3 runs 16 residues. The CDR3, as DNA: TGTGCCAGCAGCCAAGATTGGGGGAGCGGCGTCGGGGAGCTGTTTTTT. This encodes CASSQDWGSGVGELFF.

This clonotype was seen more than once but under ten times. The V call is TRBV20-1, the J call TRBJ2-7, with D possibly being TRBD2 (5 bases). V was trimmed by 0 bases and J by 2 bases, leaving 8 bases between them. The length of the CDR3 is 13 residues. Germline CDR1 DFQATT, CDR2 SNEGSKA (reference sequence). The CDR3 DNA follows: TGCAGTGCTAGAGATACTAGGACCTACGAGCAGTACTTC. Translation gives CSARDTRTYEQYF.